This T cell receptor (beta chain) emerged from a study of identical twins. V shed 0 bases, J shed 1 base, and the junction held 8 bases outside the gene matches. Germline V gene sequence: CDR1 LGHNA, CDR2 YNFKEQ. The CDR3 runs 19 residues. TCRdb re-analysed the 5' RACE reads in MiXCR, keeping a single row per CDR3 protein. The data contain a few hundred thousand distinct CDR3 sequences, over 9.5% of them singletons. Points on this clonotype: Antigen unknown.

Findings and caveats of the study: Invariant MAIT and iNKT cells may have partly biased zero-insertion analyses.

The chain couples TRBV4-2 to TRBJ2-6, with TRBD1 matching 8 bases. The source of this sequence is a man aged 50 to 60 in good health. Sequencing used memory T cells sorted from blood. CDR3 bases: TGTGCCAGCAGCCAAGAGTCAGGACAGGGTAAATCTGGGGCCAACGTCCTGACTTTC. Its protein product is CASSQESGQGKSGANVLTF.